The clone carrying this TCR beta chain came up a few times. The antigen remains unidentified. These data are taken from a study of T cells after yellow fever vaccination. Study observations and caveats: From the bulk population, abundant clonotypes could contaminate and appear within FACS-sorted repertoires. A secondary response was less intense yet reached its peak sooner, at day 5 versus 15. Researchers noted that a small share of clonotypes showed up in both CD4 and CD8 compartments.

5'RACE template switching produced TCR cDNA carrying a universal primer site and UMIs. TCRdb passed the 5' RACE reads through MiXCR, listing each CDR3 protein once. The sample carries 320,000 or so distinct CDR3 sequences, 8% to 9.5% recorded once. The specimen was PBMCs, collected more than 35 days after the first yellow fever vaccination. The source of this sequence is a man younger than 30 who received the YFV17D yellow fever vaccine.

CDR3 bases: TGTGCCAGCACCTCCGGGCAAGAGACCCAGTACTTC. This encodes CASTSGQETQYF. This chain joins TRBV21-1 and TRBJ2-5; TRBD1 is the table's D call and was not checked against the DNA. TRBV21-1 corresponds to a pseudogene. The CDR3 sequence is 12 residues long.